This T cell receptor (beta chain) was retrieved from a study of cytotoxic CD8 clonotypes in ibrutinib-treated CLL. Study at large: Collecting the response samples happened after a median 12 months of treatment, with a range of 6 to 36. Samples averaged approximately 240,000 productive templates and 94,082 productive rearrangements.

The CDR3 is 13 amino acids. V lost 2 bases and J 2 bases, leaving 6 bases between the germline ends. In germline, CDR1 is SGHTA, CDR2 FQGTGA. TCRdb's table, derived via immunoSEQ multiplex PCR, lists solely in-frame clones and lacks some. Of about 97,000 clones in the sample, approximately 78% are singletons; the top ten hold 25% to 40%. Frozen-stored PBMCs produced roughly 2 micrograms of genomic DNA for TCR beta libraries. J is TRBJ2-5 and V is TRBV7-3; D uncertain. Sample: PBMCs, taken after 12 months of ibrutinib treatment. The sequence was obtained from a human donor with chronic lymphocytic leukemia. This CDR3 is CASSLWEQETQYF. CDR3 sequence (DNA): TGTGCCAGCAGCTTATGGGAACAAGAGACCCAGTACTTC. The variable domain in full, completed from reference TRBV7-3 and TRBJ2-5, reads GAGVSQTPSNKVTEKGKYVELRCDPISGHTALYWYRQSLGQGPEFLIYFQGTGAADDSGLPNDRFFAVRPEGSVSTLKIQRTERGDSAVYLCASSLWEQETQYFGPGTRLLVL.